This is a list of T cell receptor beta chains from one sample in a study of CD4+ T cells in melanoma. Data came from immunoSEQ multiplex PCR; TCRdb stores just in-frame clones and leaves some out. Of some 120,000 clones in the sample, about 90% were seen once. Sequencing used peripheral blood. The source of these receptors is a human donor with melanoma. CDR3s include the opening cysteine and the closing phenylalanine or tryptophan. Each record gives: V gene, CDR3 length, D gene, clone size, J gene, CDR3 DNA, CDR3 protein. A D gene is named only where the DNA matches it firmly. The size entry is marked missing in some rows and otherwise reads once, few, many or a size class.

v_gene: TRBV5-1
len: 15
d_gene: -
abundance: few
j_gene: TRBJ2-2
CDR3nt: TGCGCCAGCAGCTTGGGGGGCGGAAACACCGGGGAGCTGTTTTTT
CDR3aa: CASSLGGGNTGELFF

v_gene: TRBV11-2
len: 13
d_gene: -
abundance: few
j_gene: TRBJ2-7
CDR3nt: TGTGCCAGCAGCTCATGGACAGTCCACGAGCAGTACTTC
CDR3aa: CASSSWTVHEQYF

v_gene: TRBV27
len: 13
d_gene: -
abundance: -
j_gene: TRBJ2-5
CDR3nt: TGTGCCAGCAGACCATTGGGGCGAGAGACCCAGTACTTC
CDR3aa: CASRPLGRETQYF

v_gene: TRBV9
len: 14
d_gene: TRBD2
abundance: once
j_gene: TRBJ2-1
CDR3nt: TGTGCCAGCAGCGTGACTAGCGGAAACAATGAGCAGTTCTTC
CDR3aa: CASSVTSGNNEQFF

v_gene: TRBV5-4
len: 13
d_gene: -
abundance: -
j_gene: TRBJ2-3
CDR3nt: TGTGCCAGCAGCGTGGACCTACCAGATACGCAGTATTTT
CDR3aa: CASSVDLPDTQYF

v_gene: TRBV6-6
len: 15
d_gene: -
abundance: -
j_gene: TRBJ1-4
CDR3nt: TGTGCCAGCGGAATTAAGGGGGGCGCCGGTGAAAAACTGTTTTTT
CDR3aa: CASGIKGGAGEKLFF

v_gene: TRBV6-1
len: 15
d_gene: TRBD1
abundance: few
j_gene: TRBJ2-7
CDR3nt: TGTGCCAGCAGTGGACCTGCGGACAGGGGCTACGAGCAGTACTTC
CDR3aa: CASSGPADRGYEQYF

v_gene: TRBV6-5
len: 13
d_gene: -
abundance: -
j_gene: TRBJ1-1
CDR3nt: TGTGCCAGCAGTTACCGGGGAAACAACAGGGCTTTCTTT
CDR3aa: CASSYRGNNRAFF

v_gene: TRBV7-6
len: 16
d_gene: TRBD2
abundance: -
j_gene: TRBJ2-4
CDR3nt: TGTGCCAGCAGCTTCTCGGGGGGTGCGGCCAAAAACATTCAGTACTTC
CDR3aa: CASSFSGGAAKNIQYF

v_gene: TRBV5-4
len: 14
d_gene: -
abundance: once
j_gene: TRBJ2-5
CDR3nt: TGTGCCAGCAGCTTAATGCGGGCCCAAGAGACCCAGTACTTC
CDR3aa: CASSLMRAQETQYF

v_gene: TRBV5-6
len: 15
d_gene: -
abundance: -
j_gene: TRBJ1-6
CDR3nt: TGTGCCAGCAGATCCACGGGGAGAGACAATTCACCCCTCCACTTT
CDR3aa: CASRSTGRDNSPLHF

v_gene: TRBV5-1
len: 15
d_gene: -
abundance: -
j_gene: TRBJ1-5
CDR3nt: TGCGCCAGCAGCCGTTCAGGGATAGCGGATCAGCCCCAGCATTTT
CDR3aa: CASSRSGIADQPQHF